This entry concerns a single T cell receptor beta chain. The antigen remains undetermined. Version v3.0 of the immunoSEQ assay was performed at survey level. The method was immunoSEQ multiplex PCR; TCRdb's version includes in-frame clones alone and lacks a portion of them. This table holds roughly 19,000 clones, approximately 80% found once. The data belong to a study of long-term antiretroviral therapy in people with HIV. Going into DNA extraction, samples held roughly 0.95-10 million cryopreserved PBMC. The V end lost 2 bases, the J end lost 4 bases, and 8 bases lay between the germline ends. The CDR3 has 13 amino acids. CDR1 and CDR2 from the germline V gene are MNHEY and SVGAGI. General study results and limits: No data were available on ART adherence, viral resistance or therapy changes. An increase in diversity followed ART, yet levels stayed below transplant donor controls. The blood, collected between about 2004 and 2017, was possibly taken under older ART regimens.

The source of this sequence is a middle-aged woman with HIV. The source material was unsorted PBMCs, sampled 1.2 years after starting antiretroviral therapy. The chain has TRBV6-5 and TRBJ1-2; D is uncertain. CDR3 region: CASSYRPGYGYTF. DNA for the CDR3: TGTGCCAGCAGTTACAGGCCGGGCTATGGCTACACCTTC.